This T cell receptor (beta chain) was retrieved from a study of T cell clones after liver transplantation. The overall study: Blood was drawn pre-transplant, before withdrawal, and after full or failed withdrawal. Regarding the study as a whole: Compared with third party-reactive sequences, donor-reactive ones declined more, independent of withdrawal success.

The table came from immunoSEQ multiplex PCR; TCRdb's copy has only in-frame clones and leaves some out. The sample contains tens of thousands of clones, 82% of which appear only once. Germline CDR1 is MDHEN and CDR2 is SYDVKM. CDR3 length: 15 amino acids. Trimming shortened V by 6 bases and J by 0 bases, and 12 bases separated the two germline ends. Sorting of unstimulated PBMCs yielded separate CD3+CD4+ and CD3+CD8+ fractions. With respect to this clone: Its matching antigen is unknown.

The chain recombines TRBV28 with TRBJ1-3, with D possibly being TRBD1 (6 bases). This sample comprised CD4+ T cells from blood, obtained 45 to 46 months after liver transplant. This receptor was obtained from a human patient who received a liver transplant. Some of the T cells might come from the graft donor. The CDR3 DNA follows: TGTGCCAGCAGCACTGGGACACCCTCTGGAAACACCATATATTTT. Its protein product is CASSTGTPSGNTIYF.